The sequence of this T cell receptor beta chain was determined in a study of regulatory T cells in long-lasting Graves disease. Study-wide findings and caveats: TCR diversity was lower in persistent Graves' patients than in newly diagnosed ones. Persistent patients shared more public clonotypes (about 2,600) than new patients (approximately 900). Gene preferences differed: TRBV28, TRBJ1-2, TRBJ2-5 in persistent cases.

Points on this clonotype: The antigen remains undetermined.

J gave up 3 bases and V 6 bases, and 7 bases lay outside the gene matches. There are 13 residues in the CDR3. In germline, CDR1 is DFQATT, CDR2 SNEGSKA (reference sequence). Time point indicated: persistent/refractory GD, antithyroid drugs over 5 years with positive TRAb. Making the TCR library involved RNA that had been extracted from PBMCs. Investigators prepared the TCR beta libraries by applying iRepertoire HTBI primers and Arm-PCR of CDR3 regions. TCRdb independently ran MiXCR on the multiplex PCR reads; one entry per CDR3 protein. Among approximately 360,000 distinct CDR3 sequences, about 23% were seen once, and the ten largest hold around 30%.

The input for sequencing was peripheral blood mononuclear cells (PBMCs), taken when the disease was refractory, from a patient treated with antithyroid drugs. The clonotype comes from a middle-aged woman with Graves disease. The chain is built from TRBV20-1 and TRBJ2-7; 8 positions match TRBD2. The CDR3 reads CSAKLAAHYEQYF. The DNA of the CDR3 is TGCAGTGCAAAACTAGCGGCCCACTACGAGCAGTACTTC.